This T cell receptor (beta chain) was captured in a study of T cell changes during pregnancy in multiple sclerosis (dated by TCRdb to 2018 to 2020). About the full investigation: The study looked at changes in the T cell repertoire across pregnancy in women with multiple sclerosis.

Library creation used the immunoSEQ multiplex PCR assay. What TCRdb holds here is the immuneACCESS table cut down to in-frame rearrangements. Part of the clones is not present; checked against another copy, under half of the missing clones reflect an unresolved V gene, and the others are unexplained. The sample table lists about 48,000 clones, nearly 95% of them with a count of one. The ten top clones hold around 0.47% of the sample. The CDR3 starts with the cysteine, ends with the phenylalanine, and has 13 residues. Only the CDR3 region is kept as DNA, spanning 39 bases read in frame from base 1. Per the germline V gene, SGHTA is the CDR1 and FQGTGA is the CDR2. The V end gives up 5 bases and the J end 5 bases, leaving 5 bases in the junction not matched to a gene. Worth noting for this clone: Its antigen target is currently unknown. Base qualities are not recorded, but no much larger clone differs from it by a single base.

The TCR originated in a female donor with multiple sclerosis, enrolled in a pregnancy study. Rearrangement joined TRBV7-3 to TRBJ2-7; 8 of the junction bases match TRBD1. This sample comprised CD4+ T cells from peripheral blood mononuclear cells, obtained in the first trimester of pregnancy. The DNA sequence follows: TGTGCCAGCAGCATACTGACAGGGGACGAGCAGTACTTC. Its translation reads: CASSILTGDEQYF.